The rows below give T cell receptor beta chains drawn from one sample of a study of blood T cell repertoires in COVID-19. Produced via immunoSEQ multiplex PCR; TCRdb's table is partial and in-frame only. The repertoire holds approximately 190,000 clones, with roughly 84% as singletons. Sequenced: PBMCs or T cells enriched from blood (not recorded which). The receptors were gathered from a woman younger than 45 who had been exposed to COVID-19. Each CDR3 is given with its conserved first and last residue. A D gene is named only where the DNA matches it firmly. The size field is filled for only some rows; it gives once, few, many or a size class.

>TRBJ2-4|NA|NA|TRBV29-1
TGCAGCGTGCAGGGGACCCAAAACATTCAGTACTTC
CSVQGTQNIQYF
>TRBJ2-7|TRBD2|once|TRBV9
TGTGCCAGCAGCGCGCTAGCGGGGGGGCTCTACGAGCAGTACTTC
CASSALAGGLYEQYF
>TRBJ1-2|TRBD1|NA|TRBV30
TGTGCCTGGAGACAGGGGGCAGGTGGCTACACCTTC
CAWRQGAGGYTF
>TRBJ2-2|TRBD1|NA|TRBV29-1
TGCGGTACCGGGACAGTCCCGAACACCGGGGAGCTGTTTTTT
CGTGTVPNTGELFF
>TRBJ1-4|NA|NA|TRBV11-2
TGTGCCAGCAGCTTAATCATCCCCCCCCGGGACGGGAGGGGGAAACTGTTTTTT
CASSLIIPPRDGRGKLFF
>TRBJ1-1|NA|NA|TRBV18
TGTGCCAGCTCACCCTCAGGGAAGGCGAACACTGAAGCTTTCTTT
CASSPSGKANTEAFF
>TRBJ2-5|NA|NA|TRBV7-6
TGTGCCAGCAGCGGGAGGGACAGGAGGTCTCAAGAGACCCAGTACTTC
CASSGRDRRSQETQYF
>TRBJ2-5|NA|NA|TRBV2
TGTGCCAGCAGTGATCCCCCCTCTGGAGAGCAAGAGACCCAGTACTTC
CASSDPPSGEQETQYF
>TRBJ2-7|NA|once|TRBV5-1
TGCGCCAGCAGCTTGGGGTCGGGGGAGCAGTACTTC
CASSLGSGEQYF
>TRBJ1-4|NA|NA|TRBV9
TGTGCCAGCAGCGTAGCTGGGGGAGCGGGTAATGAAAAACTGTTTTTT
CASSVAGGAGNEKLFF
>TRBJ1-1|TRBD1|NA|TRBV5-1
TGCGCCAGCAGCCCCCAGACAGGGGGCGAGACTGAAGCTTTCTTT
CASSPQTGGETEAFF
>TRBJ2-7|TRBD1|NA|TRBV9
TGTGCCAGCAGCGTAGAAACAGGGGGCATAGACGAGCAGTACTTC
CASSVETGGIDEQYF
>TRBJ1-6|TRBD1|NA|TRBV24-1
TGTGCCACCAGACCGGACAGGGAAACTTATTCACCCCTCCACTTT
CATRPDRETYSPLHF
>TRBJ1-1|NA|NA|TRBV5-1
TGCGCCAGCAGCTTGGTAAACGTCGGAGGGAACACTGAAGCTTTCTTT
CASSLVNVGGNTEAFF
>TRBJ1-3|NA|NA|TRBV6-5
TGTGCCAGCAGCAACAGAAACACCATATATTTT
CASSNRNTIYF
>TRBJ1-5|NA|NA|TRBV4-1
TGCGCCAGCAGCCACGAACTACAGGGACAGCCCCAGCATTTT
CASSHELQGQPQHF
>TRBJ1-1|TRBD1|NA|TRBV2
TGTGCCAGATCCGGGACAGCAATGAACACTGAAGCTTTCTTT
CARSGTAMNTEAFF
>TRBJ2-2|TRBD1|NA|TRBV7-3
TGTGCCAGCCGCACTAACAGGGGGGACACCGGGGAGCTGTTTTTT
CASRTNRGDTGELFF
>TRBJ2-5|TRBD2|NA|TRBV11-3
TGTGCCAGCAGCTCCGGACTAGCGGGGGACCCACGGGAGACCCAGTACTTC
CASSSGLAGDPRETQYF
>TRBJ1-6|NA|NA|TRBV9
TGTGCCAGCAGCTCACAGGGTAGAGATTCACCCCTCCACTTT
CASSSQGRDSPLHF
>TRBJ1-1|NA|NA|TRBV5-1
TGCGCCAGCAGCTTGGCCGCTAGCGGGGAGGAAGCTTTCTTT
CASSLAASGEEAFF
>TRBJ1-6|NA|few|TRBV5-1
TGCGCCAGCAACGACAGAAATAATTCACCCCTCCACTTT
CASNDRNNSPLHF
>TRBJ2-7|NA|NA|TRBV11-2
TGTGCCAGCAGCTTCAGGGTTTCCTACGAGCAGTACTTC
CASSFRVSYEQYF
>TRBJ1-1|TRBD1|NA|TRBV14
TGTGCCAGCAGCCAAGACGAGGGTTGGTACAGGGGATACACTGAAGCTTTCTTT
CASSQDEGWYRGYTEAFF
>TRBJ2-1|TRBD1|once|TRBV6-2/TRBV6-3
TGTGCCAGCAGTTTCAACGTGGGACAGGTCAGCAATGAGCAGTTCTTC
CASSFNVGQVSNEQFF
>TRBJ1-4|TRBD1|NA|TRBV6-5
TGTGCCAGCGGAAGACAGGGGCCCAAACTGTTTTTT
CASGRQGPKLFF
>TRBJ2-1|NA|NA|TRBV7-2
TGTGCCAGCAGCTTAGCCGTCTCGAGGAGCTCCTACAATGAGCAGTTCTTC
CASSLAVSRSSYNEQFF
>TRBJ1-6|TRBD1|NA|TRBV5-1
TGCGCCAGCAGCTTTAATGTGGAGGGACAGGGTGTTAATTCACCCCTCCACTTT
CASSFNVEGQGVNSPLHF
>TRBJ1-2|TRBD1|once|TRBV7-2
TGTGCCAGCAGCCCCTTTGACAGGGGGGGCGGCTACACCTTC
CASSPFDRGGGYTF
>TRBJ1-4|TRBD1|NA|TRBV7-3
TGTGCCAGCAGCTTGGAAGGGGGCGATGAAAAACTGTTTTTT
CASSLEGGDEKLFF
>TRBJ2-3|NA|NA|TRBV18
TGTGCCAGCTCCGACCAGCCCAGGCACGATACGCAGTATTTT
CASSDQPRHDTQYF
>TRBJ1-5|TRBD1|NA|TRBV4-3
TGCGCCAGCAGCCAAGCCCTGGGACAGCCTCATCAGCCCCAGCATTTT
CASSQALGQPHQPQHF
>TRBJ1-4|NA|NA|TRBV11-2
TGTGCCAGCAGCTGGAAACAGGGTGGAACTAATGAAAAACTGTTTTTT
CASSWKQGGTNEKLFF
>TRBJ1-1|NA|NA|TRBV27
TGTGCCAGCAGTCCTCGAGGGCTGAACACTGAAGCTTTCTTT
CASSPRGLNTEAFF
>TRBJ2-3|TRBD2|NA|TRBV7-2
TGTGCCAGCAGTTGGACGGGGGGGCCAGATACGCAGTATTTT
CASSWTGGPDTQYF
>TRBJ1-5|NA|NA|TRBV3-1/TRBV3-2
TGTGCCAGCAGCCAAGAGGGGCGGGGTCAGCCCCAGCATTTT
CASSQEGRGQPQHF
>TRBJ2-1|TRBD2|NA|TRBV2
TGTGCCAGCAGTGGGGGGACTAGCCTGGACGAGCAGTTCTTC
CASSGGTSLDEQFF
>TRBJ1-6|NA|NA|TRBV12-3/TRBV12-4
TGTGCCAGCAGTGCCGGACAGTATTCACCCCTCCACTTT
CASSAGQYSPLHF
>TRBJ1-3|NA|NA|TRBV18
TGTGCCAGCTCACGAACACGAGGGGGATCTGGAAACACCATATATTTT
CASSRTRGGSGNTIYF
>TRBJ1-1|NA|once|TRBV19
TGTGCCAGTAGTATAGGGCCTGAAGCTTTCTTT
CASSIGPEAFF
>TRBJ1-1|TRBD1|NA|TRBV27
TGTGCCAGCGGGACACAGGGGGCGTTAACTGAAGCTTTCTTT
CASGTQGALTEAFF
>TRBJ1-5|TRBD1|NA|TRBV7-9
TGTGCCAGCAGCTTAGTCGGACAGGTGAGCAATCAGCCCCAGCATTTT
CASSLVGQVSNQPQHF
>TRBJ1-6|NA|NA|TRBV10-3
TGTGCCATCAGTCTCGACAGCTCCTATAATTCACCCCTCCACTTT
CAISLDSSYNSPLHF
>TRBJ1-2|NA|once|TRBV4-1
TGCGCCAGCAGCCAAGGGGGCAGGTCCAGCTACACCTTC
CASSQGGRSSYTF
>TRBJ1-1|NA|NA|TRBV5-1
TGCGCCAGCAGCTTTTGGGGAGGGGACACTGAAGCTTTCTTT
CASSFWGGDTEAFF
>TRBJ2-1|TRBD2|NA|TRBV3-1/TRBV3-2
TGTGCCAGCAGCCAAGTGGGACTAGACTACAATGAGCAGTTCTTC
CASSQVGLDYNEQFF
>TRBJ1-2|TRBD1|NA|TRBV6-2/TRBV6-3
TGTGCCAGCAGTCCGACAGGGACTAACTATGGCTACACCTTC
CASSPTGTNYGYTF
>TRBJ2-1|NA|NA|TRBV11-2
TGTGCCAGCAGCTTAGGGGCAGGGAATGAGCAGTTCTTC
CASSLGAGNEQFF
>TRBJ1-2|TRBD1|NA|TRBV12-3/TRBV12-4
TGTGCCAGCAGTTTGGGACAGGGGTATGGGTACACCTTC
CASSLGQGYGYTF
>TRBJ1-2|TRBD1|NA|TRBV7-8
TGTGCCAGCAGCTATCCGGGACAGGGGGCAAGGGACTATGGCTACACCTTC
CASSYPGQGARDYGYTF